This entry describes one TCR beta chain. There are many counts of this clonotype. The clone's antigen remains unknown. No qualities accompany the bases; no much larger clone lies one base away. Library construction relied on PCR. The instrument given in TCRdb is Illumina HiSeq 2500. The public sequencing data were trimmed at Q25 with fastp and processed into clonotypes with MiXCR by TCRdb, which kept only in-frame beta chains. Every CDR3 protein is listed once, alongside the most common genes and DNA of its rows. The sample table records about 12,000 distinct CDR3 sequences; 9.5% to 15% of these occur just once. The ten biggest clones cover more than 25% of the sample. The entry originates in a study of CXCR3 chemokines and chemotherapy response in bladder cancer (dated by TCRdb to the early 2020s). In the study overall: The study set out to examine whether the activity of the CXCR3 chemokine system within tumors predicted response to chemotherapy in human bladder cancer.

Trimming takes 3 bases off V and 4 bases off J; junction bases not matched to a gene: 11. Per the germline V gene (reference sequence), MNHEY is the CDR1 and SMNVEV is the CDR2. The cysteine opens and the phenylalanine closes a CDR3 of 17 amino acids. CDR3 DNA is the only sequence kept; it has 51 bases, read in frame from the first base. Sampling took place from a patient whose treatment included neoadjuvant chemotherapy. This sequence was found in a human donor with bladder cancer that did not respond to neoadjuvant chemotherapy. The chain employs TRBV27 and TRBJ2-3; 9 junctional bases match TRBD2. The sequenced DNA is TGTGCCAGCAGTTTTCTTGCGGGAGGGCAAGGTGCAGATACGCAGTATTTT. Translation gives CASSFLAGGQGADTQYF.